The rows below give T cell receptor beta chains drawn from one sample of a study of monozygotic twins with inflammatory bowel disease. TCRdb reanalyzed the 5' RACE reads and collapses them to one entry per CDR3 protein, without DNA. The listing records approximately 400,000 distinct CDR3 sequences. Sequencing used blood. The receptors here all came from a human donor with ulcerative colitis or Crohn's disease, or a healthy co-twin of an affected twin (not recorded which). Each CDR3 is given with its conserved first and last residue.

CDR3: CASSTISYIAKNIQYF
J: TRBJ2-4
V: TRBV27

CDR3: CASSERTSGTGYTTQYF
J: TRBJ2-5
V: TRBV6-1

CDR3: CASRFGGGNEQFF
J: TRBJ2-1
V: TRBV19

CDR3: CASSGSGTGDIEYF
J: TRBJ2-7
V: TRBV18

CDR3: CAISDGTGSGHEQYF
J: TRBJ2-7
V: TRBV10-3

CDR3: CASSSGGSGYTF
J: TRBJ1-2
V: TRBV5-1

CDR3: CSAKIPQANQPQHF
J: TRBJ1-5
V: TRBV20-1

CDR3: CASSVLGGSSYNEQFF
J: TRBJ2-1
V: TRBV25-1

CDR3: CASSLGGRADEQYF
J: TRBJ2-7
V: TRBV7-6

CDR3: CASRGPTDTQYF
J: TRBJ2-3
V: TRBV6-5

CDR3: CASSYRGQGATEAFF
J: TRBJ1-1
V: TRBV6-5

CDR3: CASSQHGGASTDTQYF
J: TRBJ2-3
V: TRBV14

CDR3: CASSPPRQLAKNIQYF
J: TRBJ2-4
V: TRBV18

CDR3: CASSLDSPISPLHF
J: TRBJ1-6
V: TRBV5-5

CDR3: CASSYRQGAGNSPLHF
J: TRBJ1-6
V: TRBV6-5

CDR3: CAIKGGGKQFF
J: TRBJ2-1
V: TRBV10-3

CDR3: CATLGAQSYEQYF
J: TRBJ2-7
V: TRBV10-3

CDR3: CASSQGRASYNVQFF
J: TRBJ2-1
V: TRBV9

CDR3: CATRQPINTGELFF
J: TRBJ2-2
V: TRBV15

CDR3: CASSLGTANEQFF
J: TRBJ2-1
V: TRBV28

CDR3: CASSPPLAGGPYEQYF
J: TRBJ2-7
V: TRBV7-2

CDR3: CASSSSLGSRGTDTQYF
J: TRBJ2-3
V: TRBV7-9

CDR3: CASSQVTVRGGISTDTQYF
J: TRBJ2-3
V: TRBV4-2

CDR3: CSVMGRMNTEAFF
J: TRBJ1-1
V: TRBV29-1

CDR3: CASSLWTSGGRGTQYF
J: TRBJ2-5
V: TRBV5-4

CDR3: CASSVGVHGYTF
J: TRBJ1-2
V: TRBV9

CDR3: CASSRAQGQGLSGELFF
J: TRBJ2-2
V: TRBV3-1

CDR3: CASSPGQGIVPEKLFF
J: TRBJ1-4
V: TRBV5-1

CDR3: CSARDRGQGGSPGSYNEQFF
J: TRBJ2-1
V: TRBV20-1